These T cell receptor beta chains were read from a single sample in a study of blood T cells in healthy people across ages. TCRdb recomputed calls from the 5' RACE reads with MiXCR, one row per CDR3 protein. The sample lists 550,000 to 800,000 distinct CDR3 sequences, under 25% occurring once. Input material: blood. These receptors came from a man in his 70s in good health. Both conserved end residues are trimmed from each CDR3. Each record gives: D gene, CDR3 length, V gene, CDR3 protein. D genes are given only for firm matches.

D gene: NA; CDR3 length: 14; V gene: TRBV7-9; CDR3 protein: ASSLAALDDQETQY
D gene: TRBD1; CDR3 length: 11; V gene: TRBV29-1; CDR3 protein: SVSGTGGETQY
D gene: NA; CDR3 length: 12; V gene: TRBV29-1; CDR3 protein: SGRGWIGDNEQF
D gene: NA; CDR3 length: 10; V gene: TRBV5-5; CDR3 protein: ASRAPGDEQY
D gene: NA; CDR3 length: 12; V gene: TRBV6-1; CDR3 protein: ASRGGERYNEQF
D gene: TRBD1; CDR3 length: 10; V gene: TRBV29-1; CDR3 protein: SIGTAKNIQF
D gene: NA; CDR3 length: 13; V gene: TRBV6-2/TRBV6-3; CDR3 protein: ASSPPRGIYNEQF
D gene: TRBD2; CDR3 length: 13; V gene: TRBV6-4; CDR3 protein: ASSRTSGRPGELF
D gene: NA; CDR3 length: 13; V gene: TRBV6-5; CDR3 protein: ASSYSPSVYNEQF
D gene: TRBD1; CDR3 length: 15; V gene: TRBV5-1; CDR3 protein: ASRIDRGLSSYNEQF
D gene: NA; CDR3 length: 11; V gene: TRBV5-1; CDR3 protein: ASNNEQNTEAF
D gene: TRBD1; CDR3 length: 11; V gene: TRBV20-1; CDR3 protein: SAEDRGYPEQY
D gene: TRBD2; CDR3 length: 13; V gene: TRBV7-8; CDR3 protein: ASSTGLAISYEQY
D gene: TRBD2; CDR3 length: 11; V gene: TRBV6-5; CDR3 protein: ASASGRSYEQY
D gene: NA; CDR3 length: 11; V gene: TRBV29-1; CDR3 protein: SVVKGGQETQY
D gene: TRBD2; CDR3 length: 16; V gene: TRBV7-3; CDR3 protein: ASSSAKGTSGRLNEQF
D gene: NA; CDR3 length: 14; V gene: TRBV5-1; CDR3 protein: ASSLKRDGFSYEQY
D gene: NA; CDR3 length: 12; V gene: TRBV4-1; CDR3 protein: ASSHPSKLETQY
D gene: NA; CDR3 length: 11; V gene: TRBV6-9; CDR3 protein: ASDLVDNYGYT
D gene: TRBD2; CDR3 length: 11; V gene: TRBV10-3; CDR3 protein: AISATSAYEQY
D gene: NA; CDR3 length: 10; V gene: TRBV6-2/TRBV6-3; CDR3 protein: ASSYSIGELF
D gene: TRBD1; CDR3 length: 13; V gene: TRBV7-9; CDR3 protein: ASSPGQGISTEAF
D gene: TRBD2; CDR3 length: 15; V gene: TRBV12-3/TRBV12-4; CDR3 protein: ASSQTGTSARGDTQY
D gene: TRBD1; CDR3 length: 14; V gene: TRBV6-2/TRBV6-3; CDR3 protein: ASGQRQGANTGELF
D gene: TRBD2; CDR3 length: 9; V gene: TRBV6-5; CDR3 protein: ASSYSGEQF
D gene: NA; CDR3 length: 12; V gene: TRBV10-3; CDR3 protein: AISESGPRYEQY
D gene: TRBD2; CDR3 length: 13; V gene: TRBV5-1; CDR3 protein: ASSRSGTSVNEQF
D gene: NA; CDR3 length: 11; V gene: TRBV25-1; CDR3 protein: ASSDTGNSPLH
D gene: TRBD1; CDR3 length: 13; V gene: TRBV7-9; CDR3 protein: ASRTTGAGNEKLF
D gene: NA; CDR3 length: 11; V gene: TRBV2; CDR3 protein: ASSEGPGREQY
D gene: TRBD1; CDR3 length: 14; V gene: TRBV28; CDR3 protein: ASSTDRGPFNEKLF
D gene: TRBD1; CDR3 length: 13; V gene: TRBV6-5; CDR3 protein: ASSTLTGSLETQY
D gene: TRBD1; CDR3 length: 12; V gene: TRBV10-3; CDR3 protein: ATRDRATYNEQF
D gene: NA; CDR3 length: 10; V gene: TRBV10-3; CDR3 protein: AISDLGGEQY
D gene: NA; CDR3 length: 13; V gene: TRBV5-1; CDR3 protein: ASSLGSTTNEKLF
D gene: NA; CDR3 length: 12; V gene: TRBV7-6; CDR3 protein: ASSLGWGDQPQH
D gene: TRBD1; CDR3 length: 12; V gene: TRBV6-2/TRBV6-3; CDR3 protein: ASSPGQGYNEQF
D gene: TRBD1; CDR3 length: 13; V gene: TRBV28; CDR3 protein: VSSLGTVVPYEQY
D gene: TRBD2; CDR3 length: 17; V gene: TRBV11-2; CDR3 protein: ASSFIVASGSMGSYEQY
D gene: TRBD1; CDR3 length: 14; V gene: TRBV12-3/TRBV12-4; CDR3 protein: ASNHGGQGAWETQY
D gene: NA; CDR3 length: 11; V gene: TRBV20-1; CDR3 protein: SADGDGKDTQY
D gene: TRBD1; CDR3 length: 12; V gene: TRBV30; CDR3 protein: AGENQGAVNEQF
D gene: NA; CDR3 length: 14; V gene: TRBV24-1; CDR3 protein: ATSFGRTPGNYGYT
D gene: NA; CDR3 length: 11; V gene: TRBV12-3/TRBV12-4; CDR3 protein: ASSQKQGDEQF
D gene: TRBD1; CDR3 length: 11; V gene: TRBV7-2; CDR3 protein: ASSQGVGEKLF
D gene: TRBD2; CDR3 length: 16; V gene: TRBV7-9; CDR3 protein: ASSLARGAGERSDTQY
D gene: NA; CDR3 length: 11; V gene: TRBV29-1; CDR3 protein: SVRAPIGETQY
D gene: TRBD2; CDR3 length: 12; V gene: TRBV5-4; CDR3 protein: ASSSGGTQETQY
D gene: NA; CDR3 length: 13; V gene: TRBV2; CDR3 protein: ASNDRGPLNYGYT
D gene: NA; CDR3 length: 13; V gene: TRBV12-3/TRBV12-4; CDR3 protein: ASSYQGGGQETQY
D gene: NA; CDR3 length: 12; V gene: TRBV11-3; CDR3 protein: ASSSGPQAETQY
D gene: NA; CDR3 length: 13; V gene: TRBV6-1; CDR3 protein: ASSGRAEGLRGQY
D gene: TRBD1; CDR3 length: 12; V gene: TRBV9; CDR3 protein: ASSPGTVQNEQF
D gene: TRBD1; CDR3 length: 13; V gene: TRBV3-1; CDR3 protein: ASSPSDRGYNEQF
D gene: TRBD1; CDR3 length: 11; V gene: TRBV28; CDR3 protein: ASSKGQGWGQY